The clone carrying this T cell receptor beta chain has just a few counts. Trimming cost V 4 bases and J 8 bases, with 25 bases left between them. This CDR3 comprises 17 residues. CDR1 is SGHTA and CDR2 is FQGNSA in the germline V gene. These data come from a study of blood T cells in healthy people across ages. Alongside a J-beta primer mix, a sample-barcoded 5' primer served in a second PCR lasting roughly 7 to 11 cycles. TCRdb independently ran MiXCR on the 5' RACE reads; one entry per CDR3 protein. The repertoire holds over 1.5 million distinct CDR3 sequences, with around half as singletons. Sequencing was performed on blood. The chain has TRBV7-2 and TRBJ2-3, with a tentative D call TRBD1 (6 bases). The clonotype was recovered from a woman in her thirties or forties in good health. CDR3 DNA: TGTGCCAGCAGCTCCACAGGGAGCTATAGCGTCGTGGGTACGCAGTATTTT. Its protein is CASSSTGSYSVVGTQYF.